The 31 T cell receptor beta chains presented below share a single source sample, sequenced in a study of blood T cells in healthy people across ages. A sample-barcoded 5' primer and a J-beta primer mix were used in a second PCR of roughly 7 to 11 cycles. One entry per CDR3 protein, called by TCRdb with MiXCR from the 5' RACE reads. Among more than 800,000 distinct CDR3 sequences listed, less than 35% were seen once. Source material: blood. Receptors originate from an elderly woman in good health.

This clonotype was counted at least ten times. DNA of the CDR3: TGCAGTGCAAGTCGCCACGACGCGGACGAGCAGTACTTC. It specifies CSASRHDADEQYF. This chain links TRBV20-1 with TRBJ2-7; D remains ambiguous. This CDR3 contains 13 residues. CDR1 is DFQATT and CDR2 is SNEGSKA in the germline V gene (reference sequence). Trimming shortened V by 6 bases and J by 5 bases, and 17 bases separated the two germline ends.

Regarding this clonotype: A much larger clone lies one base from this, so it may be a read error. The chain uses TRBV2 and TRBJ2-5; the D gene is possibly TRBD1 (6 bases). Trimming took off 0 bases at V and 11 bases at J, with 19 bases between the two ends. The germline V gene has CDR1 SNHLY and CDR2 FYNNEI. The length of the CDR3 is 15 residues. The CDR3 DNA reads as TGTGCCAGCAGTGAAGCGGGGGCCTCTTACAATGAGCAGTACTTC. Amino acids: CASSEAGASYNEQYF.

CDR3 sequence: CASSRQGARYGYTF. Here the CDR3 DNA reads TGTGCCAGCAGCAGACAGGGGGCGCGGTATGGCTACACCTTC. The genes are TRBV7-2 and TRBJ1-2, with 10 bases fitting TRBD1. J was trimmed by 5 bases and V by 5 bases; bases with no gene match: 5. CDR3 length: 14 residues. Germline loops: CDR1 SGHTA, CDR2 FQGNSA.

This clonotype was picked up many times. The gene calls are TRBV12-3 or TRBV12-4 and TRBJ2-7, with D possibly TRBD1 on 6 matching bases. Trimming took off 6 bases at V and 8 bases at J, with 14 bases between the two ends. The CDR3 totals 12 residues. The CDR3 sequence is CASSEGQLQQYF. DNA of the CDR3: TGTGCCAGCAGCGAAGGACAGCTCCAGCAGTACTTC.

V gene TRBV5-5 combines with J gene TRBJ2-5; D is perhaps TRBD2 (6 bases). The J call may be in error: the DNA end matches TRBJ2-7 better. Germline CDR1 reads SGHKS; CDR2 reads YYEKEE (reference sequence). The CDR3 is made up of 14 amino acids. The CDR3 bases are TGTGCCAGCAGCGGGGGGTCCAGGAGCTACGAGCAGTACTTC. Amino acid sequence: CASSGGSRSYEQYF.

The CDR3 coding sequence is TGTGCCAGCAGTTTAGTCAGGGAGGGGTCCTACGAGCAGTACTTC. Protein: CASSLVREGSYEQYF. V is TRBV12-3 or TRBV12-4 and J is TRBJ2-7; 7 positions match TRBD2. V lost 1 base to trimming and J lost 1 base; unmatched junction nucleotides: 4. The CDR3 extends over 15 amino acids.

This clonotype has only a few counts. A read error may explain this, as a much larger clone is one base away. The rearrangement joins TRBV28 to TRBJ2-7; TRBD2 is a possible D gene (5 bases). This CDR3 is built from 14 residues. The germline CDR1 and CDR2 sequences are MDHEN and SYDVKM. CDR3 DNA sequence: TGTGCCAGCAGTTTTCTCGCTAGCAACTACGGGCAGTACTTC. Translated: CASSFLASNYGQYF.

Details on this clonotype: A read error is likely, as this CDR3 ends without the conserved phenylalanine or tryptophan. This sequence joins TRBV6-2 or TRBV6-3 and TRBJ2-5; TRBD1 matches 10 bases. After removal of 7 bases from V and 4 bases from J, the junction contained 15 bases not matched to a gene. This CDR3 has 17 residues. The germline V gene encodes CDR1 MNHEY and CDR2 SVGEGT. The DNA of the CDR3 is TGTGCCAGCAACCCTTCGTCCGGGACAGGGGTATTAGAGACCCAGTACCTC. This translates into CASNPSSGTGVLETQYL.

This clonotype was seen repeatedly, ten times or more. As DNA, the CDR3 is TGTGCCAGCAGCCAAGCGGAGCAGACCCAGTACTTC. This sequence encodes CASSQAEQTQYF. The chain combines TRBV3-1 with TRBJ2-5; D not resolved. Germline V gene data show CDR1 as LGHDT and CDR2 as YNNKEL (reference sequence). Trimming cost V 1 base and J 6 bases, with 6 bases left between them. This CDR3 contains 12 residues.

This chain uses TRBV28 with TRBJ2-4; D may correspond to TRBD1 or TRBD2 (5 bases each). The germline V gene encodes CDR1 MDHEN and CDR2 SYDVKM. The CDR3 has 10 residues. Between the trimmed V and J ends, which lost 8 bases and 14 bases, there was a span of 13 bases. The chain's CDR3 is CASGTERKYF. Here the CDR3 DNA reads TGTGCCAGCGGGACGGAAAGGAAGTACTTC.

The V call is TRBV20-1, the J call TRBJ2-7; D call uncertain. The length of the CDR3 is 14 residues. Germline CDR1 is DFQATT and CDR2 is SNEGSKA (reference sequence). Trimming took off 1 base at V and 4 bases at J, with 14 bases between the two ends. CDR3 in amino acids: CSARGAGYGYEQYF. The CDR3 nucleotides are TGCAGTGCTAGAGGGGCCGGGTATGGGTACGAGCAGTACTTC.

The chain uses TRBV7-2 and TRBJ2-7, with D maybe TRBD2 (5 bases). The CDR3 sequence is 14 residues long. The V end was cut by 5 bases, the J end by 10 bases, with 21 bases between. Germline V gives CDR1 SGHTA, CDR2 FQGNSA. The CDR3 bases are TGTGCCAGCAGCCCGCTAGTCCTGGGAGAGGCCCAGTACTTC. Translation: CASSPLVLGEAQYF. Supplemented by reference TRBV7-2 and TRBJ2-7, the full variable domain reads GAGVSQSPSNKVTEKGKDVELRCDPISGHTALYWYRQSLGQGLEFLIYFQGNSAPDKSGLPSDRFSAERTGGSVSTLTIQRTQQEDSAVYLCASSPLVLGEAQYFGPGTRLTVT.

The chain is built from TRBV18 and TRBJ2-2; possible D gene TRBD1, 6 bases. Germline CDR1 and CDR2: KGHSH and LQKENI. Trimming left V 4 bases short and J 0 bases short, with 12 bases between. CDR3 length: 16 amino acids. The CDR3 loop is CASSLTGTPNTGELFF. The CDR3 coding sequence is TGTGCCAGCTCACTTACCGGGACACCGAACACCGGGGAGCTGTTTTTT.

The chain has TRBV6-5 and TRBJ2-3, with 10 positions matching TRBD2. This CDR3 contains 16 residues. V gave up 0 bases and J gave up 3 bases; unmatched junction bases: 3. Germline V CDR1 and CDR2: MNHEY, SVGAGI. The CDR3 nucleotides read TGTGCCAGCAGTTACTCGCCTAGCGGGAGAACAGATACGCAGTATTTT. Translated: CASSYSPSGRTDTQYF.

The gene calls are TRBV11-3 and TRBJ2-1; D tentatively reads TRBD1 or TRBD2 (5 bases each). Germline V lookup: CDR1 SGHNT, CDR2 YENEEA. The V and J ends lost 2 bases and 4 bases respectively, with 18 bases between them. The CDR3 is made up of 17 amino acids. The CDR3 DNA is TGTGCCAGCAGCTTATGGGGGATCGGGCTAATTTACAATGAGCAGTTCTTC. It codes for CASSLWGIGLIYNEQFF.

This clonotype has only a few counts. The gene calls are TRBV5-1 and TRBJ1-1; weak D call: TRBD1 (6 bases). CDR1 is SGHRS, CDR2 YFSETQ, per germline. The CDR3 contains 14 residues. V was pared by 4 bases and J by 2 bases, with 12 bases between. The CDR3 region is CASSGWDINTEAFF. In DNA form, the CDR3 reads TGCGCCAGCAGCGGCTGGGACATAAACACTGAAGCTTTCTTT.

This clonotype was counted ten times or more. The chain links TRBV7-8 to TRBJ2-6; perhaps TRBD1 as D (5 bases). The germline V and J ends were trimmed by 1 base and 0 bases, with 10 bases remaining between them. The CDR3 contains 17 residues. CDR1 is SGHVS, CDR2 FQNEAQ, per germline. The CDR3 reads CASSLVRVISGANVLTF. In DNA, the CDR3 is TGTGCCAGCAGCTTAGTCAGGGTTATCTCTGGGGCCAACGTCCTGACTTTC. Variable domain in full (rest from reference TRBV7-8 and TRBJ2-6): GAGVSQSPRYKVAKRGQDVALRCDPISGHVSLFWYQQALGQGPEFLTYFQNEAQLDKSGLPSDRFFAERPEGSVSTLKIQRTQQEDSAVYLCASSLVRVISGANVLTFGAGSRLTVL.

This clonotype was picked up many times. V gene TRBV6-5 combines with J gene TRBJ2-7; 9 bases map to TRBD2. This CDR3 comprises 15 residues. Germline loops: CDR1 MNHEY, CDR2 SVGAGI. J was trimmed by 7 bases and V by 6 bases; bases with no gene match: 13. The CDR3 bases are TGTGCCAGCAGACCCCGGGCTAGCGGGGCGGGGGAGCAGTACTTC. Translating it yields CASRPRASGAGEQYF.

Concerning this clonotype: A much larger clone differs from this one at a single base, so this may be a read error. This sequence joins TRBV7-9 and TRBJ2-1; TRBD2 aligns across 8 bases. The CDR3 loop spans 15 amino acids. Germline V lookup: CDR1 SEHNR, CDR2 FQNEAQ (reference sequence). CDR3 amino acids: CASGFISGGDNEQFF. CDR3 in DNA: TGTGCCAGCGGCTTTATCAGCGGGGGAGACAATGAGCAGTTCTTC.

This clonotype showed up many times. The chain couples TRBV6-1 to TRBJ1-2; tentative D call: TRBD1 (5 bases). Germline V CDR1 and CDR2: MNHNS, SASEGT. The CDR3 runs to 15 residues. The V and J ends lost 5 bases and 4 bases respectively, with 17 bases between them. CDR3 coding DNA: TGTGCCAGCAGTCTATACATGGGGGAGAGCTATGGCTACACCTTC. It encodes CASSLYMGESYGYTF.

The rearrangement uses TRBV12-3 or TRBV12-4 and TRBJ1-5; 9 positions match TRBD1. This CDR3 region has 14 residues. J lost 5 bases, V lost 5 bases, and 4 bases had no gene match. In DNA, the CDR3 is TGTGCCAGCAGTGCCCGACAGGGGGATCAGCCCCAGCATTTT. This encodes CASSARQGDQPQHF.

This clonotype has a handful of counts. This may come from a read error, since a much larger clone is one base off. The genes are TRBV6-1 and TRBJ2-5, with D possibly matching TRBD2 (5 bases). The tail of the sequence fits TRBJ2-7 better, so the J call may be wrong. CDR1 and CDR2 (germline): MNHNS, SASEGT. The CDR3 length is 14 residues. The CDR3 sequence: CASTEVGISCEQYF. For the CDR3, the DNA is TGTGCCAGCACCGAAGTCGGGATTTCCTGCGAGCAGTACTTC.

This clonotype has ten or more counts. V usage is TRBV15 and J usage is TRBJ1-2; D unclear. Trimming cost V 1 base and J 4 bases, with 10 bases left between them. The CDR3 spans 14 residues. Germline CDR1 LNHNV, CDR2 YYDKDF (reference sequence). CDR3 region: CATSRAGSFYGYTF. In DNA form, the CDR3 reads TGTGCCACCAGCAGAGCGGGGAGTTTCTATGGCTACACCTTC. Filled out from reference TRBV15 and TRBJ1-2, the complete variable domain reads DAMVIQNPRYQVTQFGKPVTLSCSQTLNHNVMYWYQQKSSQAPKLLFHYYDKDFNNEADTPDNFQSRRPNTSFCFLDIRSPGLGDTAMYLCATSRAGSFYGYTFGSGTRLTVV.

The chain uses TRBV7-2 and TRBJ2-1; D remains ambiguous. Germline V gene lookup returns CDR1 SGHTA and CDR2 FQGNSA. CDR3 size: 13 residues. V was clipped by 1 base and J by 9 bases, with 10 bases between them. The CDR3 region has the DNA TGTGCCAGCAGCTTAGATTTGGTTGGTGAGCAGTTCTTC. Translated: CASSLDLVGEQFF.

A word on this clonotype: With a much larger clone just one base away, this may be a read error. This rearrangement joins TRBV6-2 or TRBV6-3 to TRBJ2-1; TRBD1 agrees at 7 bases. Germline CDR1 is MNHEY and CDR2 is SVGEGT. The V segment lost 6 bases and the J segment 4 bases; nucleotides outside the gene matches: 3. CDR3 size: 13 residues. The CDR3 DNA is TGTGCCAGCAGCGACAGGGTTTACAATGAGCAGTTCTTC. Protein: CASSDRVYNEQFF.

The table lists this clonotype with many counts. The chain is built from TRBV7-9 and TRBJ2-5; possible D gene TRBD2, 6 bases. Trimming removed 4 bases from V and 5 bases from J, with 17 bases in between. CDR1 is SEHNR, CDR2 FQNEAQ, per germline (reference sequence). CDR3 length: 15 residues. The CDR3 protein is CASSSAGLLGETQYF. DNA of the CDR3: TGTGCCAGCAGCTCTGCGGGACTGCTTGGTGAGACCCAGTACTTC.

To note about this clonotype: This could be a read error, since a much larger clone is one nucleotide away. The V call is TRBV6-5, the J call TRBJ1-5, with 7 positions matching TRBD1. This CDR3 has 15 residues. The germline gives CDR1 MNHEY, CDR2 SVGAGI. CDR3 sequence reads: CASSFTGQSNQPRHF. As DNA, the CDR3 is TGTGCCAGCAGTTTTACGGGACAGAGCAATCAGCCCCGGCATTTT.

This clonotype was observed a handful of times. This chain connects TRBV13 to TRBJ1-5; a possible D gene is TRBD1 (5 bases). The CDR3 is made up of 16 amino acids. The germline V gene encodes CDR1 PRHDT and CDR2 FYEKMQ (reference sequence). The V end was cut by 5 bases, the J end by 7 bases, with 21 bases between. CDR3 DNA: TGTGCCAGCAGCCGTGGGGGGAGGGGCGGTTACCAGCCCCAGCATTTT. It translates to CASSRGGRGGYQPQHF.

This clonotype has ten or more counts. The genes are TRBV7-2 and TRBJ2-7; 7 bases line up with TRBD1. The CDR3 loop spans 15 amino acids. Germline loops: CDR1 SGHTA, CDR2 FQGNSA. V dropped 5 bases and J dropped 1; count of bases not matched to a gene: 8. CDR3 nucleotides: TGTGCCAGCAGCGCCAGGGGGTCAACTTCCTACGAGCAGTACTTC. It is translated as CASSARGSTSYEQYF.

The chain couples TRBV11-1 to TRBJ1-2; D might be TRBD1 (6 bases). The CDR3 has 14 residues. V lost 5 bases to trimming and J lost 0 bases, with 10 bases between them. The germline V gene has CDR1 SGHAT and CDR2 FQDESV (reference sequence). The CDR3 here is CASSPGTSNYGYTF. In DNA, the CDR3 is TGTGCCAGCAGCCCAGGGACATCTAACTATGGCTACACCTTC.

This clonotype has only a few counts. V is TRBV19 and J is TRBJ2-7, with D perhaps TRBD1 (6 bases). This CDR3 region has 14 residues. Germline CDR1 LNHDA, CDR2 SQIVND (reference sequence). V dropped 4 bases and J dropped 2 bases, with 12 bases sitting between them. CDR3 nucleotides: TGTGCCAGTAGTACTATGGGACATACCTACGAGCAGTACTTC. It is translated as CASSTMGHTYEQYF.